This T cell receptor beta chain was recovered during a study of blood T cell repertoires in COVID-19. About the research overall: Researchers got acute and convalescent COVID-19 samples from the United States, Italy and Spain.

The participants were between roughly 18 and 100 years old and came from under 25 US areas. In assigning cohorts, the study relied on participant-reported clinical history. Among Cohort 3 donors, those recovered had two negative PCRs, clearance, or symptom resolution. Only in-frame clones appear in the TCRdb table, and some are missing; sequencing was by immunoSEQ multiplex PCR. This table holds about 300,000 clones, approximately 85% found once. The germline V gene encodes CDR1 SGHRS and CDR2 YFSETQ. The CDR3 is made up of 15 amino acids. Trimming left V 0 bases short and J 9 bases short, with 13 bases between. This clone was observed a few times.

V is TRBV5-1 and J is TRBJ1-6; TRBD1 might be the D (5 bases). The sample taken for sequencing was PBMCs or T cells enriched from blood (not recorded which). The sequence came from a man aged 25-45 years who had recovered from COVID-19. For the CDR3, the DNA is TGCGCCAGCAGCTTGGAGGAGGGGTCGGGTTCACCCCTCCACTTT. It is translated as CASSLEEGSGSPLHF.